This TCR beta chain is drawn from a study of spatial heterogeneity in lung cancer. Study information: Untreated early-stage non-small cell lung cancer patients, 70 to 85 in total, were the donors.

A distinct unique molecular identifier was carried by each TCR cDNA molecule. TCRdb independently ran MiXCR on the 5' RACE reads; one entry per CDR3 protein. The sample has roughly 15,000 distinct CDR3 sequences, 5% to 7.5% seen once. Time point indicated: blood at routine non-recurrence follow-up after resection. In each case, whole RNA from tumor, nontumor lung or frozen PBMC was sequenced unsorted. Germline CDR1 MNHEY, CDR2 SVGAGI. This CDR3 has 16 residues. V shed 0 bases, J shed 5 bases, and the junction held 9 bases outside the gene matches. This clonotype was recorded at least ten times. J is TRBJ2-5 and V is TRBV6-5; 7 nucleotides line up with TRBD1. The sequences come from PBMCs, collected at follow-up. This sequence was found in a male donor with early-stage non-small cell lung cancer. CDR3 sequence (DNA): TGTGCCAGCAGTTACTCTCCAAGACAGGGAGAGGAGACCCAGTACTTC. It encodes CASSYSPRQGEETQYF.